The 20 T cell receptor beta chains presented below share a single source sample, sequenced in a study of cytomegalovirus exposure and HLA in healthy donors. Primers included in the PCR were 60 Vbeta and 13 Jbeta primers. Libraries were prepared by immunoSEQ multiplex PCR; TCRdb keeps only in-frame clonotypes and omits some of them. In the table there are about 140,000 clones, around 63% of which are singletons. Material: PBMCs. The source is a human donor in good health.

V is TRBV27 and J is TRBJ2-4, with D maybe TRBD1 (5 bases). V was shortened by 0 bases and J by 3 bases, with 9 bases between the two germline ends. CDR3 size: 15 residues. The germline V gene has CDR1 MNHEY and CDR2 SMNVEV (reference sequence). The CDR3 spells CASSLSWGGKNIQYF. CDR3 sequence (DNA): TGTGCCAGCAGTTTATCGTGGGGCGGCAAAAACATTCAGTACTTC.

This sequence joins TRBV4-1 and TRBJ2-7, with D possibly being TRBD2 (6 bases). Germline loops: CDR1 MGHRA, CDR2 YSYEKL. Trimming stripped 1 base from V and 7 bases from J, with 11 bases between. The CDR3 extends over 13 amino acids. The DNA of the CDR3 is TGCGCCAGCAGCCAAGTCGGGGCGGGGGAGCAGTACTTC. Translating gives CASSQVGAGEQYF.

CDR3 loop: CASSVGGSYEQYF. The CDR3, as DNA: TGTGCCAGCAGCGTAGGAGGGTCCTACGAGCAGTACTTC. The rearrangement uses TRBV9 and TRBJ2-7; tentatively, D is TRBD2 (5 bases). CDR1 is SGDLS and CDR2 is YYNGEE in the germline V gene. Trimming shortened V by 0 bases and J by 1 base, and 5 bases separated the two germline ends. The CDR3 has 13 residues.

The chain recombines TRBV5-4 with TRBJ2-3; TRBD2 agrees at 7 bases. The CDR3 has 14 residues. Germline V gene lookup returns CDR1 SGHNT and CDR2 YYREEE (reference sequence). Germline trimming cut 4 bases from V and 2 bases from J; bases unmatched to any gene: 4. The CDR3: CASSPKRDTDTQYF. Here the CDR3 DNA reads TGTGCCAGCAGCCCCAAGCGGGACACAGATACGCAGTATTTT.

This clone has only a few counts. V is TRBV5-4 and J is TRBJ2-1, with 9 bases fitting TRBD2. Germline V gene lookup returns CDR1 SGHNT and CDR2 YYREEE (reference sequence). With V trimmed by 4 bases and J by 9 bases, 14 bases remained unmatched. CDR3 length: 16 residues. CDR3 protein: CASSPEGPREGREQFF. The CDR3 DNA reads as TGTGCCAGCAGCCCGGAGGGTCCGCGGGAGGGCCGTGAGCAGTTCTTC.

This sequence joins TRBV18 and TRBJ1-3; maybe TRBD1 (6 bases). The V end lost 2 bases, the J end lost 2 bases, and 13 bases lay between the germline ends. CDR1 is KGHSH, CDR2 LQKENI, per germline. The CDR3 covers 16 residues. The CDR3 loop is CASSPGVGATGNTIYF. Written as DNA, the CDR3 is TGTGCCAGCTCACCAGGTGTGGGGGCGACTGGAAACACCATATATTTT.

The V call is TRBV14, the J call TRBJ1-1; D gene unclear. Germline CDR1 reads SGHDN; CDR2 reads FVKESK. V lost 0 bases, J lost 0 bases, and 8 bases lay in between. The CDR3 has 15 residues. CDR3 coding DNA: TGTGCCAGCAGCCAAGATGGGCATATGAACACTGAAGCTTTCTTT. As protein: CASSQDGHMNTEAFF.

The gene calls are TRBV28 and TRBJ1-4, with D perhaps TRBD1 (6 bases). Germline lookup yields CDR1 MDHEN and CDR2 SYDVKM. With 2 bases removed from V and 8 bases from J, the gap between germline ends came to 12 bases. The CDR3 consists of 14 residues. The CDR3 DNA reads TGTGCCAGCAGTTTACGCGGGGGGCCAGAAAAACTGTTTTTT. Its translation is CASSLRGGPEKLFF. Full variable domain (remainder filled in from reference TRBV28 and TRBJ1-4): DVKVTQSSRYLVKRTGEKVFLECVQDMDHENMFWYRQDPGLGLRLIYFSYDVKMKEKGDIPEGYSVSREKKERFSLILESASTNQTSMYLCASSLRGGPEKLFFGSGTQLSVL.

The chain is built from TRBV13 and TRBJ2-1; 8 nucleotides align to TRBD2. V was clipped by 4 bases and J by 8 bases; unmatched bases: 16. This CDR3 has 17 amino acids. Per the germline V gene, CDR1 is PRHDT and CDR2 is FYEKMQ (reference sequence). The CDR3 region is CASSSSVRGRSRDEQFF. The CDR3 region has the DNA TGTGCCAGCAGCTCTTCAGTGCGCGGGAGGTCAAGAGATGAGCAGTTCTTC.

The J gene is TRBJ2-3, the V gene TRBV7-6; D remains unclear. The V and J ends lost 5 bases and 7 bases respectively, with 13 bases between them. This CDR3 comprises 13 residues. Germline-derived CDR1 and CDR2 are SGHVS and FNYEAQ. The CDR3 loop is CASSPREKNTQYF. The CDR3 nucleotides read TGTGCCAGCAGCCCCCGAGAGAAGAATACGCAGTATTTT.

V usage is TRBV10-3 and J usage is TRBJ2-1; 7 nucleotides match TRBD2. The CDR3 covers 16 residues. After removal of 4 bases from V and 0 bases from J, the junction contained 6 bases not matched to a gene. Germline V gives CDR1 ENHRY, CDR2 SYGVKD. The DNA of the CDR3 is TGTGCCATCAGTGGGGCTAGCGGAGACTCCTACAATGAGCAGTTCTTC. It specifies CAISGASGDSYNEQFF.

This chain joins TRBV5-1 and TRBJ2-3, with TRBD2 identical over 11 bases. Trimming removed 4 bases from V and 1 base from J; junction bases left unmatched: 5. The CDR3 length is 16 residues. Germline assignment: CDR1 SGHRS and CDR2 YFSETQ. The CDR3 bases are TGCGCCAGCAGCATCGGGACTAGCGGTGGCACAGATACGCAGTATTTT. Amino acids: CASSIGTSGGTDTQYF.

This clone appeared a single time. The chain has TRBV28 and TRBJ1-5, with 7 nucleotides matching TRBD1. Germline lookup yields CDR1 MDHEN and CDR2 SYDVKM. V lost 6 bases to trimming and J lost 0 bases; unmatched junction nucleotides: 17. This CDR3 is built from 19 residues. The CDR3 bases are TGTGCCAGCAGCCCCCCGTCTACAGGGGACATCTATAGCAATCAGCCCCAGCATTTT. Residues: CASSPPSTGDIYSNQPQHF.

Only a few counts were recorded for this clone. A read error may account for a junction end that differs from germline. This chain connects TRBV7-7 to TRBJ1-1; 7 bases line up with TRBD1. Germline CDR1 and CDR2: SSHAT and FNYEAQ (reference sequence). The CDR3 consists of 13 residues. DNA of the CDR3: TGTGCTAGCAGCTTAGACAGGGCGACTGAAGCTTTCTTT. Translation: CASSLDRATEAFF.

The chain joins TRBV9 to TRBJ1-3; 8 nucleotides agree with TRBD1. The CDR3 length is 15 residues. J gave up 2 bases and V 4 bases, and 5 bases lay outside the gene matches. Germline values: CDR1 SGDLS, CDR2 YYNGEE. The CDR3 sequence: CASSITTGAGNTIYF. In DNA, the CDR3 is TGTGCCAGCAGCATAACGACAGGGGCTGGAAACACCATATATTTT.

The J gene is TRBJ1-1, the V gene TRBV5-4; D might be TRBD1 (5 bases). The V gene lost 4 bases and the J gene lost 5 bases, with 12 bases spanning the gap. The V gene's germline CDR1 is SGHNT and CDR2 YYREEE (reference sequence). This CDR3 region has 13 residues. The CDR3 region is CASSPQGRTEAFF. CDR3 DNA: TGTGCCAGCAGCCCCCAGGGTAGGACTGAAGCTTTCTTT.

The chain joins TRBV28 to TRBJ2-5; 9 bases are a match to TRBD1. The closer fit of TRBJ2-7 to the DNA end suggests the J call may be wrong. The CDR3 is 16 amino acids. The germline V gene encodes CDR1 MDHEN and CDR2 SYDVKM. CDR3 in DNA: TGTGCCAGCAGACCTCCTCCGGGACAGGGATCCTACGAGCAGTACTTC. Residues: CASRPPPGQGSYEQYF.

The chain employs TRBV10-2 and TRBJ2-3; 7 bases agree with TRBD2. This CDR3 has 16 amino acids. Trimming at V came to 4 bases and at J to 0 bases, leaving 7 bases not matched to a gene. The germline V gene has CDR1 WSHSY and CDR2 SAAADI. The DNA for the CDR3 is TGCGCCAGCAGTGTGGGCGGCGGGAGTAGCACAGATACGCAGTATTTT. It codes for CASSVGGGSSTDTQYF.

The gene calls are TRBV1 and TRBJ2-1; the table's D call, TRBD2, has no DNA check behind it. TRBV1 is recorded as a pseudogene. The CDR3 totals 18 residues. Here the CDR3 reads CTSSQVRPLSALNNEQFF. In DNA, the CDR3 is TGCACCAGCAGCCAAGTCCGCCCCCTAAGCGCCTTGAACAATGAGCAGTTCTTC.

The CDR3 sequence is CASSRDQREGSYEQYF. CDR3 nucleotides: TGCGCCAGCAGCCGAGATCAGCGGGAGGGGTCCTACGAGCAGTACTTC. V is TRBV4-1 and J is TRBJ2-5; 10 bases are shared with TRBD2. The DNA end favors TRBJ2-7, so the J call may be wrong. The CDR3 totals 16 residues. Germline V gene data show CDR1 as MGHRA and CDR2 as YSYEKL.